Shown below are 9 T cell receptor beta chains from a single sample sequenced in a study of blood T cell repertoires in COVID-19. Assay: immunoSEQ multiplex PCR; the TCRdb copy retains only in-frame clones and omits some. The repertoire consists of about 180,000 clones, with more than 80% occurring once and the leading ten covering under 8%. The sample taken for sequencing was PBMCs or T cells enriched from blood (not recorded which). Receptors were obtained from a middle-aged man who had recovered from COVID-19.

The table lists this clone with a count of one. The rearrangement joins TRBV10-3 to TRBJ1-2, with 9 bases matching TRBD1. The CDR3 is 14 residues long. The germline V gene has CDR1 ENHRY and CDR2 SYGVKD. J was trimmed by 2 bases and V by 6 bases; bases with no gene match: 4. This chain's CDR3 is CAIRGTGRNYGYTF. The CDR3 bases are TGTGCCATCAGGGGGACAGGGAGGAACTATGGCTACACCTTC.

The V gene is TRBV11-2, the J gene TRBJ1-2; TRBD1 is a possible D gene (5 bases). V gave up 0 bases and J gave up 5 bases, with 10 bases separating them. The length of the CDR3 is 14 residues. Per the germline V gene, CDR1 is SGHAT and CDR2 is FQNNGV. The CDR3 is CASSLDPRQYGYTF. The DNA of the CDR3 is TGTGCCAGCAGCTTAGATCCCAGACAGTATGGCTACACCTTC. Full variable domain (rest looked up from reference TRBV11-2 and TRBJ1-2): EAGVAQSPRYKIIEKRQSVAFWCNPISGHATLYWYQQILGQGPKLLIQFQNNGVVDDSQLPKDRFSAERLKGVDSTLKIQPAKLEDSAVYLCASSLDPRQYGYTFGSGTRLTVV.

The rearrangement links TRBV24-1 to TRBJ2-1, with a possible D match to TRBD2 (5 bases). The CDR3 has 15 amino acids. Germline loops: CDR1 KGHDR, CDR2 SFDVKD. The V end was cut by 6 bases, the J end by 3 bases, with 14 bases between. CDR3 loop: CATSSSGGNYNEQFF. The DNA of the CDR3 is TGTGCCACCAGTTCCAGCGGCGGAAACTACAATGAGCAGTTCTTC.

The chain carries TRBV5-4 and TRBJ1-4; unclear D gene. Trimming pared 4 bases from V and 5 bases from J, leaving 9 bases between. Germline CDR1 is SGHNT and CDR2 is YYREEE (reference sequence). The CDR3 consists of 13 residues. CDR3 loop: CASSAAVNEKLFF. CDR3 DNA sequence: TGTGCCAGCAGCGCGGCCGTAAATGAAAAACTGTTTTTT.

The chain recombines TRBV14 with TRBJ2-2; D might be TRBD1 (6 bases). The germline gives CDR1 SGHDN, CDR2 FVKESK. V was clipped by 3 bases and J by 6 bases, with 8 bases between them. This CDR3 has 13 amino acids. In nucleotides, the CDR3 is TGTGCCAGCAGCCAGTACAGGGCCGGGGAGCTGTTTTTT. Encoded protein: CASSQYRAGELFF.

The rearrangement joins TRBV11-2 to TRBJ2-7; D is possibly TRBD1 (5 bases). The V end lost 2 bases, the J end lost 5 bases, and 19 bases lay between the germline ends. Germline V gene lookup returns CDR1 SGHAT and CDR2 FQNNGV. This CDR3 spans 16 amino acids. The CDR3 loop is CASSLPSGQGGDEQYF. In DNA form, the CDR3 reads TGTGCCAGCAGCTTACCCTCCGGGCAGGGCGGAGACGAGCAGTACTTC.

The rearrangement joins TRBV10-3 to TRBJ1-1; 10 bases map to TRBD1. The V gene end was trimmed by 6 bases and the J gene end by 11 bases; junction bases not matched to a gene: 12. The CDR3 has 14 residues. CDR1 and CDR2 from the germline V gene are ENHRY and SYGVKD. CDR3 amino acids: CAIRPTGGELSAFF. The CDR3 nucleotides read TGTGCCATCAGACCGACAGGGGGCGAGTTGAGTGCTTTCTTT.

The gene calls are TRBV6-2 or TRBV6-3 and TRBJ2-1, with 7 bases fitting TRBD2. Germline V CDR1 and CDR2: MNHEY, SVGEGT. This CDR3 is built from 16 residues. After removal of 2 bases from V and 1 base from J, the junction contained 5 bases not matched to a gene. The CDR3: CASSYGSGSSYNEQFF. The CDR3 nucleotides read TGTGCCAGCAGTTACGGTAGCGGGTCGTCCTACAATGAGCAGTTCTTC.

The CDR3 loop reads CASTQFGAFPYGYTF. In nucleotides, the CDR3 is TGTGCCAGTACCCAATTTGGGGCTTTTCCCTATGGCTACACCTTC. The chain links TRBV27 to TRBJ1-2, with D possibly matching TRBD1 (5 bases). The germline CDR1 and CDR2 sequences are MNHEY and SMNVEV (reference sequence). Between the trimmed V and J ends, which lost 9 bases and 4 bases, there was a span of 21 bases. This CDR3 comprises 15 residues.